This T cell receptor beta chain is drawn from a study of spatial heterogeneity in lung cancer. Overall study: When follow-up PBMC samples existed, they were sequenced (at a median of roughly two years after resection). Detection of beta-chain sequences consistently exceeded that of alpha-chain sequences. Raw reads contained each unique TCR and UMI combination more than ten times on average.

The study's findings and limits: Follow-up blood showed ubiquitous expanded tumor TCRs less than blood at resection did.

As to time point: blood at routine non-recurrence follow-up after resection. Sequencing of whole RNA from tumor, nontumor lung or frozen PBMC involved no sorting. This clonotype was found many times. The antigen is unknown. From the 5' RACE reads, TCRdb called clonotypes with MiXCR, one entry per CDR3 protein. The data show roughly 120,000 distinct CDR3 sequences, 10% to 15% seen once. This TCR came from a male donor with early-stage non-small cell lung cancer. The starting material was PBMCs, obtained at follow-up.

The CDR3, as DNA: TGTGCCAGCAGCTCGGGGGTCGGGCAGGGTCAGAATTCACCCCTCCACTTT. It translates to CASSSGVGQGQNSPLHF. V and J are TRBV9 and TRBJ1-6; the D gene is possibly TRBD1 (5 bases). CDR3 length: 17 amino acids. The V gene's germline CDR1 is SGDLS and CDR2 YYNGEE. V lost 4 bases and J 7 bases, leaving 21 bases between the germline ends.